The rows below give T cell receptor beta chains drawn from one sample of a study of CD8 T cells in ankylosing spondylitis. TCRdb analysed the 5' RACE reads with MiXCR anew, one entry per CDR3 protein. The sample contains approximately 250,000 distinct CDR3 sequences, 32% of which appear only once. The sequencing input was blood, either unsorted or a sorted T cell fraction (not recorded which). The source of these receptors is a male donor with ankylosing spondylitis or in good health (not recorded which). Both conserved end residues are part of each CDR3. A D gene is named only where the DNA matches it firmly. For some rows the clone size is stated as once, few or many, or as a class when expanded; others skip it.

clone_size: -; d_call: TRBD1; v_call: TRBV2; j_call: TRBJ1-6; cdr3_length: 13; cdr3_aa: CASDGTGNSPLHF; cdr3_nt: TGTGCCAGCGACGGGACAGGGAATTCACCCCTCCACTTT
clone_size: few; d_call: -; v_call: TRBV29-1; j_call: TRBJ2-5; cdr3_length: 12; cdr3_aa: CSVDHRAETQYF; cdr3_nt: TGCAGCGTTGATCACAGGGCGGAGACCCAGTACTTC
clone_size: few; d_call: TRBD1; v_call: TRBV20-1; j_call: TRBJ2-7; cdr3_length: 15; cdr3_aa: CSAREDRGVLHEQYF; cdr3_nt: TGCAGTGCTAGAGAGGACAGGGGGGTACTCCACGAGCAGTACTTC
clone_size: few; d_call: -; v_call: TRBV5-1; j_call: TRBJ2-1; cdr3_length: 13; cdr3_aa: CASSLNLRNEQFF; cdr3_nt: TGCGCCAGCAGCTTGAACCTTAGGAATGAGCAGTTCTTC
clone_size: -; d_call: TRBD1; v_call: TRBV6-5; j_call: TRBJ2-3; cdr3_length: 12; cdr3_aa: CASKTGADTQYF; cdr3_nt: TGTGCCAGCAAGACAGGGGCAGATACGCAGTATTTT
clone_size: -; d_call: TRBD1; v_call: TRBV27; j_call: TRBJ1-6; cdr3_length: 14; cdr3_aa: CASRTGGKGSPLHF; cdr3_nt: TGTGCCAGCAGGACAGGGGGTAAGGGTTCACCCCTCCACTTT
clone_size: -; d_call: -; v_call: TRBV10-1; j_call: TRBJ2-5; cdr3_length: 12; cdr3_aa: CASGGAGETQYF; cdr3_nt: TGCGCCAGCGGAGGGGCTGGAGAGACCCAGTACTTC
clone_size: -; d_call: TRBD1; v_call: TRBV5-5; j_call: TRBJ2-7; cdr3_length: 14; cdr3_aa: CASTTTGGTYEQYF; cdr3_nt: TGTGCCAGCACCACTACAGGGGGGACCTACGAGCAGTACTTC
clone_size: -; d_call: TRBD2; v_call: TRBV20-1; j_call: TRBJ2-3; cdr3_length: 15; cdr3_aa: CSAGPGTRGTDTQYF; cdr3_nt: TGCAGTGCCGGACCCGGGACTAGGGGCACAGATACGCAGTATTTT
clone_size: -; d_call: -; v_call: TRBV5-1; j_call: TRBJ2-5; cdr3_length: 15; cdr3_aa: CASSLTGTKKETQYF; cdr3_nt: TGCGCCAGCAGCTTGACCGGGACAAAAAAAGAGACCCAGTACTTC
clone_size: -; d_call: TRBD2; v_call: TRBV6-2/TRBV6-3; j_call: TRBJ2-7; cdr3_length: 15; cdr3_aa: CASSQLSSGSYEQYF; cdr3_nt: TGTGCCAGCAGCCAGCTCTCTAGCGGATCCTACGAGCAGTACTTC
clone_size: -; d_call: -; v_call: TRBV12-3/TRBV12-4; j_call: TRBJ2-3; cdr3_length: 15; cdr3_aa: CASSLERPDGDTQYF; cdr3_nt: TGTGCCAGCAGTTTGGAACGGCCGGATGGAGATACGCAGTATTTT
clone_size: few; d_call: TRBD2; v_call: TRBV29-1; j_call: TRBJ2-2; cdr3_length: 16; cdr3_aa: CSALRRDSGHTGELFF; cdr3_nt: TGCAGCGCCCTCCGGAGGGATAGCGGGCACACCGGGGAGCTGTTTTTT
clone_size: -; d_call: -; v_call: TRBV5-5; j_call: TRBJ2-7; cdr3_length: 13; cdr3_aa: CASSLSPRYEQYF; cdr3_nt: TGTGCCAGCAGCTTGAGCCCGAGGTACGAGCAGTACTTC
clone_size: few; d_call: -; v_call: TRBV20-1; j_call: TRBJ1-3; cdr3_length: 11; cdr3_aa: CSASWGNTIYF; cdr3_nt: TGCAGTGCTAGTTGGGGAAACACCATATATTTT
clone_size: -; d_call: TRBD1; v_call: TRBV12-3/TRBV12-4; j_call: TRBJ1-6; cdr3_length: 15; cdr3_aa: CASSFGDSYNSPLHF; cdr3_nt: TGTGCCAGCAGTTTTGGGGACAGTTATAATTCACCCCTCCACTTT
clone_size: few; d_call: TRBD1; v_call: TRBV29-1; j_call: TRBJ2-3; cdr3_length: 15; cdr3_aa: CSILSGTGSLDTQYF; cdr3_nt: TGCAGCATACTCTCCGGGACAGGATCGTTAGATACGCAGTATTTT
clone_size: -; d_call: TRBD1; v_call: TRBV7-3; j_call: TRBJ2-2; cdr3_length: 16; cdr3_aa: CASSSRGPTNTGELFF; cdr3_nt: TGTGCCAGCAGCTCCAGGGGGCCCACGAACACCGGGGAGCTGTTTTTT